Listed below are T cell receptor beta chains from one sample, sequenced in a study of CD8 T cells in Susac syndrome. In TCRdb, the immunoSEQ multiplex PCR reads were re-called with MiXCR into one record per CDR3 protein. The repertoire includes 90,000 to 150,000 distinct CDR3 sequences, 85% to 95% of them detected once, and approximately 0.11% sits in the top ten. Sample: CD8+ T cells from PBMCs. Every receptor here comes from a human donor in good health. Each CDR3 is given with its conserved first and last residue.

V	CDR3
TRBV20-1	CSAGVETQYF
TRBV2	CASSEFVLANEQFF
TRBV7-9	CASSWGTSDEQFF
TRBV7-2	CASSLAPPGGGEKLFF
TRBV12-3/TRBV12-4	CASSPYLAESPYEQYF
TRBV6-1	CASSETSGYEQYF
TRBV25-1	CASIRGSEQYF
TRBV27	CASSLSTTANTEAFF
TRBV11-2	CASSLVSNTGELFF
TRBV7-2	CASSLQSTDTQYF
TRBV6-5	CASSYSQVNEKLFF
TRBV27	CASSFSFYQPQHF
TRBV15	CATSRLGTEGYTF
TRBV6-5	CASSYFGVEQFF
TRBV5-1	CASSLAQVAHEQFF
TRBV7-2	CASSSQGDGFREQYF
TRBV12-3/TRBV12-4	CASSRLVETQYF
TRBV3-1	CATGPLDGGSYEQYF
TRBV12-3/TRBV12-4	CASSLYEKLFF
TRBV4-3	CASSQDLVGIREGTEAFF
TRBV4-1	CASSQAGTSGAGGYEQYF
TRBV30	CAWSNQRRGTQYF
TRBV6-1	CASSRPSSGGQAKNIQYF